Following are 17 T cell receptor beta chains from one sample sequenced in a study of blood T cells in healthy people across ages. Then a second PCR, running about 6 to 12 cycles, was carried out with a sample-barcoded 5' primer and a J-beta primer mix. TCRdb re-called the 5' RACE reads with MiXCR, one entry per CDR3 protein. The repertoire holds 920,000 or so distinct CDR3 sequences, with more than 35% as singletons. The sample comprised blood. These receptors were collected from a woman between 55 and 75 years old in good health.

The sample holds a few counts of this clonotype. The chain has TRBV6-6 and TRBJ2-6; a weak D match, TRBD2 (5 bases). The CDR3 has 16 amino acids. The germline gives CDR1 MNHNY, CDR2 SVGAGI (reference sequence). V lost 2 bases and J lost 0, with 8 bases in between. The CDR3 DNA reads TGTGCCAGCAGTTACCTCGAGGGCTCTGGGGCCAACGTCCTGACTTTC. Translating gives CASSYLEGSGANVLTF.

This sequence joins TRBV28 and TRBJ2-4; weak D call: TRBD1 (6 bases). The J call may be faulty, since TRBJ2-7 better matches the DNA end. Germline CDR1 and CDR2: MDHEN and SYDVKM. This CDR3 contains 17 residues. The CDR3 sequence is CASRTRAKTTGTYEQYF. In nucleotides, the CDR3 is TGTGCCAGCAGAACCCGCGCTAAAACGACAGGTACCTACGAGCAGTACTTC.

This chain links TRBV27 with TRBJ2-5; TRBD1 is a possible D gene (6 bases). The germline V gene encodes CDR1 MNHEY and CDR2 SMNVEV (reference sequence). Trimming took off 3 bases at V and 5 bases at J, with 19 bases between the two ends. The CDR3 runs to 16 residues. The CDR3 loop reads CASSFGTRGRRETQYF. CDR3 coding DNA: TGTGCCAGCAGTTTCGGGACCAGGGGCCGAAGGGAGACCCAGTACTTC.

Regarding this clonotype: Germline and junction disagree at one end, which may indicate a read error. As DNA, the CDR3 is TGCACCAGCAGCCAAGATCCCAGCGGGAGGGCATCTGAGCAGTTCTTC. This translates into CTSSQDPSGRASEQFF. The rearrangement joins TRBV4-1 to TRBJ2-1, with 10 nucleotides matching TRBD2. CDR3 length equals 16 residues. Germline CDR1 is MGHRA and CDR2 is YSYEKL.

The V and J genes are TRBV6-6 and TRBJ2-1; D might be TRBD1 (6 bases). Looked up from germline, CDR1 is MNHNY and CDR2 is SVGAGI (reference sequence). This CDR3 spans 16 amino acids. The V end lost 4 bases, the J end lost 3 bases, and 16 bases lay between the germline ends. Here the CDR3 reads CASSLATQGSYNEQFF. The CDR3 bases are TGTGCCAGCAGTTTAGCCACACAGGGAAGCTACAATGAGCAGTTCTTC.

This clonotype was seen a few times. The gene calls are TRBV27 and TRBJ1-1, with TRBD1 matching 10 bases. With 3 bases clipped from V and 3 bases from J, the junction kept 7 bases outside the gene matches. Germline-derived CDR1 and CDR2 are MNHEY and SMNVEV (reference sequence). The CDR3 consists of 16 residues. CDR3 nucleotides: TGTGCCAGCAGTTTGAGGACAGGGGGGCTCTACACTGAAGCTTTCTTT. Its protein product is CASSLRTGGLYTEAFF.

This chain uses TRBV12-3 or TRBV12-4 with TRBJ2-1, with 9 bases that match TRBD1. The V and J ends lost 4 bases and 3 bases, in that order; junction bases with no gene match: 4. The CDR3 extends over 15 amino acids. The CDR3 DNA is TGTGCCAGCAGTTCCGGACAGGGGATCTACAATGAGCAGTTCTTC. Its translation is CASSSGQGIYNEQFF.

The chain links TRBV29-1 to TRBJ2-5, with D tentatively TRBD1 (5 bases). The CDR3 extends over 14 amino acids. V lost 6 bases and J 5 bases, leaving 19 bases between the germline ends. Germline V gene data show CDR1 as SQVTM and CDR2 as ANQGSEA. The CDR3 loop is CSVLMPLGAETQYF. The DNA for the CDR3 is TGCAGCGTCCTAATGCCCCTAGGGGCGGAGACCCAGTACTTC.

Notes on this clonotype: A much bigger clone sits one base away, suggesting this may be a read error. The chain employs TRBV10-2 and TRBJ2-5, with a possible D match to TRBD2 (6 bases). The J call could be wrong; TRBJ2-7 is a better fit for the DNA end. The CDR3 runs to 15 residues. The germline V gene has CDR1 WSHSY and CDR2 SAAADI. The CDR3 DNA reads TGCGCCAGCAGTGCGGGGGTGCTAGTGGGAGGCGAGCAGTACTTC. Translated, it gives CASSAGVLVGGEQYF.

Only a few counts were recorded for this clonotype. The V and J genes are TRBV7-9 and TRBJ2-3; possible D gene TRBD2, 7 bases. V lost 7 bases and J lost 3, with 20 bases in between. From germline, CDR1 is SEHNR and CDR2 FQNEAQ (reference sequence). The CDR3 runs 16 residues. The CDR3 protein is CASIKTGGDRTDTQYF. Written as DNA, the CDR3 is TGTGCCAGCATCAAAACGGGGGGCGATCGGACAGATACGCAGTATTTT.

V usage is TRBV14 and J usage is TRBJ1-4; D unresolved. The V gene's germline CDR1 is SGHDN and CDR2 FVKESK. The CDR3 sequence is 15 residues long. The V end was cut by 1 base, the J end by 8 bases, with 14 bases between. The CDR3 spells CASSQVGKAREKLFF. The CDR3, as DNA: TGTGCCAGCAGCCAAGTAGGCAAAGCAAGGGAAAAACTGTTTTTT.

The table lists this clonotype with a few counts. V is TRBV7-9 and J is TRBJ2-1; 7 bases match TRBD2. CDR1 and CDR2 from the germline V gene are SEHNR and FQNEAQ (reference sequence). The CDR3 loop spans 14 amino acids. The J segment lost 4 bases and the V segment lost 5 bases, leaving 5 bases of the junction unmatched. The chain's CDR3 is CASSRGRDYNEQFF. The DNA of the CDR3 is TGTGCCAGCAGCCGAGGGAGGGATTACAATGAGCAGTTCTTC. The entire variable domain, with the rest obtained from reference TRBV7-9 and TRBJ2-1, is as follows: DTGVSQNPRHKITKRGQNVTFRCDPISEHNRLYWYRQTLGQGPEFLTYFQNEAQLEKSRLLSDRFSAERPKGSFSTLEIQRTEQGDSAMYLCASSRGRDYNEQFFGPGTRLTVL.

The chain links TRBV5-1 to TRBJ2-1; a weak D match, TRBD1 (5 bases). This CDR3 is built from 18 residues. Germline V CDR1 and CDR2: SGHRS, YFSETQ. V lost 3 bases and J 5 bases, leaving 24 bases between the germline ends. The CDR3 sequence: CASSSRITQAAYHNEQFF. The CDR3 region has the DNA TGCGCCAGCAGCTCGAGGATTACACAGGCTGCCTACCACAATGAGCAGTTCTTC. The entire variable domain, with the rest obtained from reference TRBV5-1 and TRBJ2-1, is as follows: KAGVTQTPRYLIKTRGQQVTLSCSPISGHRSVSWYQQTPGQGLQFLFEYFSETQRNKGNFPGRFSGRQFSNSRSEMNVSTLELGDSALYLCASSSRITQAAYHNEQFFGPGTRLTVL.

The chain has TRBV27 and TRBJ1-1; D remains ambiguous. Trimming cost V 5 bases and J 4 bases, with 17 bases left between them. There are 15 residues in the CDR3. Looked up from germline, CDR1 is MNHEY and CDR2 is SMNVEV (reference sequence). The CDR3 is CASSPPTRPGTEAFF. In DNA, the CDR3 is TGTGCCAGCAGTCCGCCAACCCGGCCAGGCACTGAAGCTTTCTTT.

The sample holds a few counts of this clonotype. The rearrangement joins TRBV7-8 to TRBJ2-1; the D gene is possibly TRBD2 (8 bases). The CDR3 extends over 17 amino acids. Germline CDR1 is SGHVS and CDR2 is FQNEAQ. Between the trimmed V and J ends, which lost 6 bases and 3 bases, there was a span of 21 bases. The CDR3 sequence: CASRSDRVAGRYNEQFF. In nucleotides, the CDR3 is TGTGCCAGCAGGTCCGACAGGGTAGCGGGGCGCTACAATGAGCAGTTCTTC.

This clonotype showed up just a few times. V usage is TRBV20-1 and J usage is TRBJ1-2; 9 positions agree with TRBD1. Unmatched junction bases numbered 13, after V lost 0 bases and J lost 8 bases. This CDR3 comprises 16 residues. Germline assignment: CDR1 DFQATT and CDR2 SNEGSKA (reference sequence). The CDR3 is CSARDAGAQGARGYTF. In DNA form, the CDR3 reads TGCAGTGCTAGAGACGCGGGGGCACAGGGGGCTCGAGGCTACACCTTC.

Only a few counts were recorded for this clonotype. The J gene is TRBJ2-5, the V gene TRBV29-1, with D perhaps matching TRBD2 (6 bases). The CDR3 has 12 residues. V lost 5 bases and J lost 4, with 11 bases in between. Germline CDR1 reads SQVTM; CDR2 reads ANQGSEA. CDR3 amino acids: CSVLVEGETQYF. The CDR3 DNA follows: TGCAGCGTTTTAGTGGAGGGAGAGACCCAGTACTTC. The complete variable domain, with remaining parts taken from reference TRBV29-1 and TRBJ2-5, reads SAVISQKPSRDICQRGTSLTIQCQVDSQVTMMFWYRQQPGQSLTLIATANQGSEATYESGFVIDKFPISRPNLTFSTLTVSNMSPEDSSIYLCSVLVEGETQYFGPGTRLLVL.